The 26 T cell receptor beta chains below all came from one sample that was sequenced in a study of T cell repertoires in aging, cancer and after chemotherapy. Multiplex touch-down PCR with TRB-A/B primers amplified rearranged V-D-J TRB sequences. One entry per CDR3 protein results from TCRdb running MiXCR on the multiplex PCR reads. The table records some 9,300 distinct CDR3 sequences, roughly 40% of them present only once. The template was genomic DNA from peripheral blood, not RNA. Specimen: blood. The source of these receptors is a human donor in good health.

This clonotype showed up just a few times. The V gene is TRBV5-6, the J gene TRBJ2-3, with a possible D match to TRBD2 (5 bases). Germline CDR1 is SGHDT and CDR2 is YYEEEE. The germline V and J ends were trimmed by 9 bases and 2 bases, with 13 bases remaining between them. This CDR3 is 13 amino acids long. The DNA of the CDR3 is TGTGCCACCCGGACTTCTCCCACAGATACGCAGTATTTT. Encoded protein: CATRTSPTDTQYF. The full variable domain, rest sourced from reference TRBV5-6 and TRBJ2-3, is DAGVTQSPTHLIKTRGQQVTLRCSPKSGHDTVSWYQQALGQGPQFIFQYYEEEERQRGNFPDRFSGHQFPNYSSELNVNALLLGDSALYLCATRTSPTDTQYFGPGTRLTVL.

This clonotype occurred once. Since a much larger clone is just one base distant, this may be a read error. V gene TRBV30 combines with J gene TRBJ1-2; TRBD1 might be the D (5 bases). The CDR3 contains 14 residues. Per the germline V gene, CDR1 is GTSNPN and CDR2 is SVGIG (reference sequence). Trimming cost V 3 bases and J 7 bases, with 18 bases left between them. The CDR3 region is CAWRAGCEAAGYTF. In nucleotides, the CDR3 is TGTGCCTGGAGAGCAGGGTGCGAAGCGGCTGGCTACACCTTC.

The chain combines TRBV6-1 with TRBJ1-3; 7 bases are shared with TRBD1. The CDR3 covers 14 residues. Germline V CDR1 and CDR2: MNHNS, SASEGT. The junction had 2 bases not matched to a gene; V was cut back by 1 base and J by 5 bases. DNA for the CDR3: TGTGCCAGCAGTGAAGGACAGGGCAGAAACACCATATATTTT. Translating it yields CASSEGQGRNTIYF.

This clonotype came up a few times. V gene TRBV6-4 combines with J gene TRBJ2-3; 10 bases align to TRBD2. There are 15 residues in the CDR3. Trimming cost V 5 bases and J 1 base; bases outside gene matches: 3. Germline-derived CDR1 and CDR2 are MRHNA and SNTAGT. CDR3 nucleotide sequence: TGTGCCAGCAGTACCGGGACTAGCGGCACAGATACGCAGTATTTT. Protein: CASSTGTSGTDTQYF.

This clonotype was seen a single time. This rearrangement joins TRBV19 to TRBJ2-2; 8 bases align to TRBD2. The CDR3 loop spans 16 amino acids. From germline, CDR1 is LNHDA and CDR2 SQIVND (reference sequence). After removal of 4 bases from V and 6 bases from J, the junction contained 10 bases not matched to a gene. The CDR3 spells CASSSGGSGVPGELFF. The DNA for the CDR3 is TGTGCCAGTAGTAGCGGGGGGAGCGGGGTACCCGGGGAGCTGTTTTTT. Full variable domain (outside the CDR3, taken from reference TRBV19 and TRBJ2-2): DGGITQSPKYLFRKEGQNVTLSCEQNLNHDAMYWYRQDPGQGLRLIYYSQIVNDFQKGDIAEGYSVSREKKESFPLTVTSAQKNPTAFYLCASSSGGSGVPGELFFGEGSRLTVL.

By share of the sample, this clonotype is medium-sized. The V gene is TRBV30, the J gene TRBJ1-2; D gene ambiguous. V lost 0 bases and J 4 bases, leaving 6 bases between the germline ends. The CDR3 totals 12 residues. CDR1 GTSNPN and CDR2 SVGIG come from the germline V gene (reference sequence). CDR3 residues: CAWSVFSYGYTF. In nucleotides, the CDR3 is TGTGCCTGGAGTGTCTTTAGCTATGGCTACACCTTC. Supplemented by reference TRBV30 and TRBJ1-2, the full variable domain reads SQTIHQWPATLVQPVGSPLSLECTVEGTSNPNLYWYRQAAGRGLQLLFYSVGIGQISSEVPQNLSASRPQDRQFILSSKKLLLSDSGFYLCAWSVFSYGYTFGSGTRLTVV.

This rearrangement joins TRBV6-2 or TRBV6-3 to TRBJ2-7; TRBD1 is a possible D gene (5 bases). This CDR3 contains 17 residues. Germline-derived CDR1 and CDR2 are MNHEY and SVGEGT. V was pared by 0 bases and J by 0 bases, with 15 bases between. The CDR3 DNA reads TGTGCCAGCAGTTACTCGAAAAGGGCCCAGGGCTCCTACGAGCAGTACGTC. Protein: CASSYSKRAQGSYEQYV.

This clonotype has only a few counts. This sequence joins TRBV7-3 and TRBJ1-2, with 9 bases fitting TRBD1. Germline V CDR1 and CDR2: SGHTA, FQGTGA. Losses at the gene ends were 0 bases for V and 2 bases for J; bases not matched to a gene: 10. CDR3 length: 18 residues. The CDR3 DNA sequence: TGTGCCAGCAGCTTAACGCCGGGGGGGACAGGGTCCAACTATGGCTACACCTTC. Translation: CASSLTPGGTGSNYGYTF. The complete variable domain, with remaining parts taken from reference TRBV7-3 and TRBJ1-2, reads GAGVSQTPSNKVTEKGKYVELRCDPISGHTALYWYRQSLGQGPEFLIYFQGTGAADDSGLPNDRFFAVRPEGSVSTLKIQRTERGDSAVYLCASSLTPGGTGSNYGYTFGSGTRLTVV.

In nucleotides, the CDR3 is TGTGCCAGCAGCTTACCTCGGGGACACTTCTCTGGAAACACCATATATTTT. Translated: CASSLPRGHFSGNTIYF. The J gene is TRBJ1-3, the V gene TRBV5-6; a weak D match, TRBD1 (6 bases). V shed 2 bases and J shed 0 bases, with 15 bases lying between them. CDR1 and CDR2 from the germline V gene are SGHDT and YYEEEE. The CDR3 contains 17 residues.

V is TRBV12-3 or TRBV12-4 and J is TRBJ1-1, with D possibly being TRBD1 (5 bases). The V and J ends lost 5 bases and 2 bases respectively, with 21 bases between them. The CDR3 is made up of 17 amino acids. The CDR3 region is CASSPSGFVGGNTEAFF. CDR3 nucleotides: TGTGCCAGCAGTCCCTCAGGGTTTGTCGGGGGAAACACTGAAGCTTTCTTT.

This chain connects TRBV20-1 to TRBJ1-2; no firm D call. CDR1 DFQATT and CDR2 SNEGSKA come from the germline V gene (reference sequence). Trimming stripped 0 bases from V and 0 bases from J, with 11 bases between. There are 15 residues in the CDR3. CDR3 coding DNA: TGCAGTGCTAGAGATACTCACGGATCTAACTATGGCTACACCTTC. It codes for CSARDTHGSNYGYTF.

This clonotype was counted a few times. V gene TRBV18 combines with J gene TRBJ1-4; 7 positions agree with TRBD1. V lost 6 bases to trimming and J lost 12 bases; unmatched junction nucleotides: 13. The CDR3 is 14 amino acids. Germline V lookup: CDR1 KGHSH, CDR2 LQKENI. CDR3 amino acids: CASSVTGFYRELFF. CDR3 coding DNA: TGTGCCAGCTCGGTGACAGGGTTCTACAGGGAACTGTTTTTT.

Concerning this clonotype: A junction end diverges from the germline sequence, so it may reflect a read error. The chain uses TRBV6-5 and TRBJ1-2, with D possibly TRBD1 on 6 matching bases. This CDR3 spans 14 amino acids. Germline V gene lookup returns CDR1 MNHEY and CDR2 SVGAGI. CDR3 sequence: CASSRSWGQVGYNF. The CDR3 DNA follows: TGTGCCAGCAGCCGCTCGTGGGGGCAGGTTGGCTACAACTTC.

The gene calls are TRBV30 and TRBJ1-5, with 7 bases matching TRBD1. Germline V CDR1 and CDR2: GTSNPN, SVGIG (reference sequence). V gave up 3 bases and J gave up 0 bases; unmatched junction bases: 8. The CDR3 loop spans 16 amino acids. The CDR3 nucleotides read TGTGCCTGGAGCCCGGGACAGTCCTATAGCAATCAGCCCCAGCATTTT. It encodes CAWSPGQSYSNQPQHF.

Notes on this clonotype: It may be a read error: a sequence one base away is much more abundant. The chain combines TRBV30 with TRBJ1-2; the match to TRBD1 covers 9 bases. V shed 4 bases, J shed 3 bases, and the junction held 9 bases outside the gene matches. Germline-derived CDR1 and CDR2 are GTSNPN and SVGIG (reference sequence). This CDR3 contains 15 residues. CDR3: CAWTLGRTGDYGYTF. The CDR3 DNA follows: TGTGCCTGGACGTTGGGGAGGACAGGGGACTATGGCTACACCTTC. The variable domain in full, with the rest retrieved from reference TRBV30 and TRBJ1-2, is SQTIHQWPATLVQPVGSPLSLECTVEGTSNPNLYWYRQAAGRGLQLLFYSVGIGQISSEVPQNLSASRPQDRQFILSSKKLLLSDSGFYLCAWTLGRTGDYGYTFGSGTRLTVV.

This clonotype was detected only a few times. The V gene is TRBV7-9, the J gene TRBJ1-6; D gene unclear. This CDR3 is built from 12 residues. Trimming pared 4 bases from V and 13 bases from J, leaving 11 bases between. In germline, CDR1 is SEHNR, CDR2 FQNEAQ (reference sequence). CDR3 amino acids: CASSSPNGPLHF. The CDR3 DNA follows: TGTGCCAGCAGCTCTCCCAATGGCCCCCTCCACTTT.

The genes are TRBV20-1 and TRBJ1-6; 11 bases fit TRBD1. The junction had 6 bases not matched to a gene; V was cut back by 0 bases and J by 5 bases. The germline gives CDR1 DFQATT, CDR2 SNEGSKA (reference sequence). CDR3 length: 17 amino acids. The CDR3 region has the DNA TGCAGTGCTAGAGATTCCGGGACAGGGGGTGATAATTCACCCCTCCACTTT. It is translated as CSARDSGTGGDNSPLHF.

This chain uses TRBV27 with TRBJ2-7; 7 nucleotides match TRBD1. The CDR3 spans 14 residues. The junction had 6 bases not matched to a gene; V was cut back by 5 bases and J by 2 bases. Per germline, CDR1 MNHEY and CDR2 SMNVEV (reference sequence). The CDR3 nucleotides are TGTGCCAGCAGTCCCCGGGACAGAACCTACGAGCAGTACGTC. This codes for CASSPRDRTYEQYV.

The genes are TRBV7-2 and TRBJ2-7, with D possibly matching TRBD2 (6 bases). CDR3 length equals 13 residues. From germline, CDR1 is SGHTA and CDR2 FQGNSA. Trimming removed 1 base from V and 7 bases from J, with 11 bases in between. CDR3 protein: CASSLGKGREQYF. CDR3 bases: TGTGCCAGCAGCTTAGGGAAAGGGAGGGAGCAGTACTTC.

This clonotype was counted a few times. The V call is TRBV20-1, the J call TRBJ2-7, with 8 bases matching TRBD2. With 6 bases clipped from V and 2 bases from J, the junction kept 12 bases outside the gene matches. CDR1 and CDR2 (germline): DFQATT, SNEGSKA (reference sequence). CDR3 length: 15 amino acids. CDR3 region: CSALAGGGATYEQYF. The CDR3 DNA reads TGCAGTGCCCTCGCGGGGGGCGGGGCAACCTACGAGCAGTACTTC.

The V and J genes are TRBV6-4 and TRBJ1-2, with 12 bases aligning to TRBD1. The CDR3 has 15 residues. Per the germline V gene, CDR1 is MRHNA and CDR2 is SNTAGT. V dropped 5 bases and J dropped 3; count of bases not matched to a gene: 4. The CDR3 region has the DNA TGTGCCAGCAGTCTCGGGACAGGGGGCGACTATGGCTACACCTTC. This gives the protein CASSLGTGGDYGYTF.

The table lists this clonotype with a few counts. The chain combines TRBV6-5 with TRBJ2-3; TRBD1 or TRBD2 may be the D gene (5 bases each). CDR1 and CDR2 from the germline V gene are MNHEY and SVGAGI. CDR3 length equals 14 residues. Trimming cost V 4 bases and J 8 bases, with 16 bases left between them. CDR3 nucleotide sequence: TGTGCCAGCAGTTGGGGGAATAGACGGGGTACGCAGTATTTT. Translated: CASSWGNRRGTQYF.

The CDR3 DNA reads TGTGCCAGCCAGTGGGGTCCGGGTTCACCCCTCCACTTT. Encoded protein: CASQWGPGSPLHF. The V gene is TRBV6-5, the J gene TRBJ1-6; D uncertain. V lost 8 bases, J lost 9 bases, and 14 bases lay in between. Germline-derived CDR1 and CDR2 are MNHEY and SVGAGI. The CDR3 consists of 13 residues.

In this sample, this clonotype turned up a few times. The V gene is TRBV28, the J gene TRBJ1-5; D is undetermined. The V gene's germline CDR1 is MDHEN and CDR2 SYDVKM. Between the trimmed V and J ends, which lost 1 base and 5 bases, there was a span of 6 bases. The CDR3 totals 13 residues. CDR3 region: CASSLLGYQPQHF. The CDR3 DNA sequence: TGTGCCAGCAGTTTATTGGGGTATCAGCCCCAGCATTTT.

J is TRBJ2-7 and V is TRBV7-9; 9 positions agree with TRBD1. Germline loops: CDR1 SEHNR, CDR2 FQNEAQ (reference sequence). V dropped 1 base and J dropped 5; count of bases not matched to a gene: 6. The CDR3 has 15 amino acids. The CDR3 coding sequence is TGTGCCAGCAGCTTAGGTTTGGGACAGGGCCACGAGCAGTACTTC. Encoded protein: CASSLGLGQGHEQYF.

V gene TRBV20-1 combines with J gene TRBJ1-1; TRBD1 is a possible D gene (6 bases). This CDR3 region has 13 residues. CDR1 and CDR2 (germline): DFQATT, SNEGSKA (reference sequence). Between the trimmed V and J ends, which lost 7 bases and 0 bases, there was a span of 12 bases. The CDR3 nucleotides read TGCAGTGAACGGGGGGCACTGAACACTGAAGCTTTCTTT. Residues: CSERGALNTEAFF.